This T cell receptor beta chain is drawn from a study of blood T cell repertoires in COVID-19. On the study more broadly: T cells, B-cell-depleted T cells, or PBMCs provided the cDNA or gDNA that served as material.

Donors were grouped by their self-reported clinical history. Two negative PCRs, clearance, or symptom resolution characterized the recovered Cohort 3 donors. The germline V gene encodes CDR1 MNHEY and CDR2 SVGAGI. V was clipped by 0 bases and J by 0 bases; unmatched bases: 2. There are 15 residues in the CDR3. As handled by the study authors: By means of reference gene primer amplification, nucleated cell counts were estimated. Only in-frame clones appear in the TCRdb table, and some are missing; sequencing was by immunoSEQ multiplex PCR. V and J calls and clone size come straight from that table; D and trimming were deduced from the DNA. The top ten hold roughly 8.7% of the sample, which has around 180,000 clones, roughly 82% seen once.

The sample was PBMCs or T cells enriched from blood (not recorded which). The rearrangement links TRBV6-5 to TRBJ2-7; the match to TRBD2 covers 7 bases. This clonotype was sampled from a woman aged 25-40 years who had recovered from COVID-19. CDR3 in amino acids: CASSYSRGGSYEQYF. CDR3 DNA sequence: TGTGCCAGCAGTTACTCCCGCGGGGGCTCCTACGAGCAGTACTTC.